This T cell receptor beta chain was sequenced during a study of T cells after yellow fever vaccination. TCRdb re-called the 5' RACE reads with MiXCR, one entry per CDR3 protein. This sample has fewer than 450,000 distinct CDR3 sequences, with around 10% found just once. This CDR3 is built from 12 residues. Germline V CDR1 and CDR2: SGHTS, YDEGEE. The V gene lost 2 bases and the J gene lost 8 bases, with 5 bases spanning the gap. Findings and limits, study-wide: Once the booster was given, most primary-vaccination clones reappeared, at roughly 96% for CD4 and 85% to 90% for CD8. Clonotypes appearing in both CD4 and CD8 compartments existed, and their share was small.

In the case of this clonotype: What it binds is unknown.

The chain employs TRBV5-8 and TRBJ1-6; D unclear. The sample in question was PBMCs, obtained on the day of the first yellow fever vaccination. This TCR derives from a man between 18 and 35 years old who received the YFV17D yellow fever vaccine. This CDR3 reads CASSFGYSPLHF. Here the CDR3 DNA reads TGTGCCAGCAGCTTCGGATATTCACCCCTCCACTTT.